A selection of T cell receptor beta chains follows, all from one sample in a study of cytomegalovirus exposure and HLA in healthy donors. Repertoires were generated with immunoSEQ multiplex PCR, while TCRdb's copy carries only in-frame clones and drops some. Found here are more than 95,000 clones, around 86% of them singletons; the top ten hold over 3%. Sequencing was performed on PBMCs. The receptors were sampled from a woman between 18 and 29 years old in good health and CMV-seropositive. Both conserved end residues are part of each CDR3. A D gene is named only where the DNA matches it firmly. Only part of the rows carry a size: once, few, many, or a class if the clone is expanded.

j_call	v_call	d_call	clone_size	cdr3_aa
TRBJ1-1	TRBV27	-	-	CASRDTGNTEAFF
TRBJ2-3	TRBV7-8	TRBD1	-	CASSLEQGAKHTQYF
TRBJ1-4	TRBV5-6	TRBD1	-	CASSLFVQGALGNNEKLFF
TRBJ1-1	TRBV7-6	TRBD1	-	CASSPGTAMNTEAFF
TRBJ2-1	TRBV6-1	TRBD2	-	CASSERASGGEQFF
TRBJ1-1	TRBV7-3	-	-	CASSLRSTGEAFF
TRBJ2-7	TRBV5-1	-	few	CASSTGGRSYEQYF
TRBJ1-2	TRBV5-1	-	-	CASSLAAGAIAGYTF
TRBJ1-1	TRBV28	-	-	CASSLSGRWGAEAFF
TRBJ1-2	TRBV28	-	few	CASSWPGQYGYTF
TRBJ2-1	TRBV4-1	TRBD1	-	CASSQMPGQGYNEQFF
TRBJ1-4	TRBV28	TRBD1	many	CASRRKQGGNEKLFF
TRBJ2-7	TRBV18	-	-	CASSLDTRSYEQYF
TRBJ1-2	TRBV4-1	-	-	CASSYNPTTDGYTF
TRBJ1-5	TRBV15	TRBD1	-	CATSPRQGGNQPQHF
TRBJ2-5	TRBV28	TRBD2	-	CASSSSGGETQYF
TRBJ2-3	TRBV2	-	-	CASSDRDWTDTQYF
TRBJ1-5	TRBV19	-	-	CASLTGTHNQPQHF
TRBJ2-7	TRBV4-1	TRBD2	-	CASSLGSGGNHEQYF
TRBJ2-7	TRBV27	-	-	CASRLQTGLAYEQYF
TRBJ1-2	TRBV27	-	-	CASSFGTRNYGYTF
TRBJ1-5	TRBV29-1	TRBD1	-	CSVTFQGAGNQPQHF
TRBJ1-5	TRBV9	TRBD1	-	CASSPRGQGREPQHF
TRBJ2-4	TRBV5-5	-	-	CASSLMMTNIQYF
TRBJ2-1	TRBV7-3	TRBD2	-	CASMSSGGFYNEQFF
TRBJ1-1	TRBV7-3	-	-	CASSPSRDNTEAFF
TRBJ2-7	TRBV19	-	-	CASSPQGKPFHEQYF
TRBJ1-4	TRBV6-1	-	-	CASSEALLGGARNEKLFF
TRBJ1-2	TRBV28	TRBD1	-	CASSYRYLGQGASENYGYTF
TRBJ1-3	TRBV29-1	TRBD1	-	CSVGAGGTGNTIYF
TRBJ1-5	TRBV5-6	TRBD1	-	CASSKATGTGGYQPQHF
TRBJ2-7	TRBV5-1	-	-	CASSFISRDEQYF
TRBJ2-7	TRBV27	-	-	CASSPSVWSRGYHEQYF
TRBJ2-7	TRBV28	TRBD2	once	CASRAGLASYEQYF
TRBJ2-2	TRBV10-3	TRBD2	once	CAISRVAGDQTGELFF
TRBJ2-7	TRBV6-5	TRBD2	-	CASSYSSSGTYEQYF
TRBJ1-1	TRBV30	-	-	CAWSATGGKTFF
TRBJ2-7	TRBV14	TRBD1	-	CASSPRGTGGLEQYF
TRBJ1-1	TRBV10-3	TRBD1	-	CAISPGTGLGDTEAFF
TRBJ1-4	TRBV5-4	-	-	CASSLDSNEKLFF
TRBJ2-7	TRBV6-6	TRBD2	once	CATQTSGGSYEQYF
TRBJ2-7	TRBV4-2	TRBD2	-	CASSHQGLAPEQYF
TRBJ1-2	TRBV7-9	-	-	CASSLSLSGNGYTF
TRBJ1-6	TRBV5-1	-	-	CASSYSNSPLHF
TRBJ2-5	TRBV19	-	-	CASSRGGLQETQYF
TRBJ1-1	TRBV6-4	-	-	CARPPTGTTNTEAFF
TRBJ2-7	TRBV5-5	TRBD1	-	CASSPISGQGTEQYF
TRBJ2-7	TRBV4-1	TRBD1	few	CASSPTGGGKQYF